The 18 T cell receptor beta chains below all came from one sample that was sequenced in a study of preoperative IRX-2 immunotherapy in early breast cancer. Measured with immunoSEQ multiplex PCR; TCRdb has only the in-frame clones, and not every one. The table shows 25,000 to 30,000 clones, with 90% occurring only once. The sample's treatment: preoperative locoregional IRX-2 cytokine immunotherapy. Specimen collection occurred from a patient treated with IRX-2 immunotherapy. The receptors shown here come from a human donor with breast cancer.

The chain combines TRBV7-9 with TRBJ2-5; 8 nucleotides align to TRBD2. The CDR3 runs to 14 residues. CDR1 is SEHNR, CDR2 FQNEAQ, per germline (reference sequence). The V segment lost 5 bases and the J segment 5 bases; nucleotides outside the gene matches: 7. CDR3 bases: TGTGCCAGCAGCCCAGCGGGGGAGGGGGAGACCCAGTACTTC. It codes for CASSPAGEGETQYF. The full variable domain, its missing parts supplied by reference TRBV7-9 and TRBJ2-5, is DTGVSQNPRHKITKRGQNVTFRCDPISEHNRLYWYRQTLGQGPEFLTYFQNEAQLEKSRLLSDRFSAERPKGSFSTLEIQRTEQGDSAMYLCASSPAGEGETQYFGPGTRLLVL.

The rearrangement uses TRBV13 and TRBJ2-3; TRBD2 aligns across 8 bases. The CDR3 is 15 amino acids. CDR1 PRHDT and CDR2 FYEKMQ come from the germline V gene (reference sequence). Trimming took 2 bases from V and 5 from J; bases not matched to a gene: 6. The chain's CDR3 is CASSLSGRGIDTQYF. The CDR3, as DNA: TGTGCCAGCAGCTTAAGCGGGAGAGGGATAGATACGCAGTATTTT.

The CDR3 protein is CASSRRGGATNEKLFF. CDR3 DNA: TGCGCCAGCAGCCGCCGGGGGGGAGCAACTAATGAAAAACTGTTTTTT. The chain couples TRBV4-3 to TRBJ1-4; tentatively, D is TRBD1 (5 bases). V lost 4 bases and J 0 bases, leaving 12 bases between the germline ends. The CDR3 spans 16 residues. Looked up from germline, CDR1 is LGHNA and CDR2 is YSLEER.

This sequence joins TRBV6-6 and TRBJ1-5, with 11 bases fitting TRBD1. The germline V gene encodes CDR1 MNHNY and CDR2 SVGAGI (reference sequence). CDR3 size: 14 residues. Germline trimming cut 3 bases from V and 8 bases from J; bases unmatched to any gene: 3. The CDR3 DNA reads TGTGCCAGCAGTTATCTGGGACAGGGGGAGCCCCAGCATTTT. Translating it yields CASSYLGQGEPQHF.

The rearrangement links TRBV7-9 to TRBJ1-1, with unresolved D. Germline V gene lookup returns CDR1 SEHNR and CDR2 FQNEAQ (reference sequence). The CDR3 contains 13 residues. V was shortened by 5 bases and J by 1 base, with 8 bases between the two germline ends. CDR3 region: CASSPTENTEAFF. The CDR3, as DNA: TGTGCCAGCAGCCCTACAGAGAACACTGAAGCTTTCTTT.

The chain employs TRBV9 and TRBJ1-2; D may be TRBD1 (5 bases). V was shortened by 0 bases and J by 4 bases, with 19 bases between the two germline ends. The CDR3 spans 17 residues. Per germline, CDR1 SGDLS and CDR2 YYNGEE. The CDR3 loop is CASSVADGGGEGYGYTF. DNA of the CDR3: TGTGCCAGCAGCGTAGCCGACGGGGGGGGTGAGGGCTATGGCTACACCTTC. Full variable domain (rest looked up from reference TRBV9 and TRBJ1-2): DSGVTQTPKHLITATGQRVTLRCSPRSGDLSVYWYQQSLDQGLQFLIQYYNGEERAKGNILERFSAQQFPDLHSELNLSSLELGDSALYFCASSVADGGGEGYGYTFGSGTRLTVV.

The chain couples TRBV6-5 to TRBJ2-7, with a possible D match to TRBD2 (6 bases). The CDR3 sequence is 14 residues long. V lost 0 bases and J lost 6, with 12 bases in between. Germline values: CDR1 MNHEY, CDR2 SVGAGI. CDR3 sequence reads: CASSYSLGGIEQYF. The CDR3 DNA reads as TGTGCCAGCAGTTACTCTCTCGGGGGAATCGAGCAGTACTTC.

The chain carries TRBV28 and TRBJ1-6; D uncertain. Germline loops: CDR1 MDHEN, CDR2 SYDVKM. The germline V and J ends were trimmed by 4 bases and 6 bases, with 13 bases remaining between them. The CDR3 contains 15 residues. The CDR3 nucleotides are TGTGCCAGCAGTTCCACCCCCAGAGCTAATTCACCCCTCCACTTT. It encodes CASSSTPRANSPLHF.

The chain carries TRBV6-6 and TRBJ1-5; TRBD1 agrees at 7 bases. V was pared by 7 bases and J by 1 base, with 4 bases of the junction left unmatched. The CDR3 spans 14 residues. Germline CDR1 and CDR2: MNHNY and SVGAGI (reference sequence). As DNA, the CDR3 is TGTGCCAGCACTCCGGGACAGAGCAATCAGCCCCAGCATTTT. Translating it yields CASTPGQSNQPQHF.

V and J are TRBV2 and TRBJ2-7; 9 nucleotides align to TRBD1. With V trimmed by 3 bases and J by 5 bases, 5 bases remained unmatched. The CDR3 is 14 residues long. Looked up from germline, CDR1 is SNHLY and CDR2 is FYNNEI. CDR3: CASSENRDRDEQYF. CDR3 coding DNA: TGTGCCAGCAGTGAGAACCGGGACAGGGACGAGCAGTACTTC.

The chain is built from TRBV19 and TRBJ1-1, with D possibly TRBD1 on 6 matching bases. The germline CDR1 and CDR2 sequences are LNHDA and SQIVND (reference sequence). CDR3 length: 14 residues. Trimming took off 4 bases at V and 0 bases at J, with 9 bases between the two ends. The CDR3 loop is CASSTQGLNTEAFF. The DNA of the CDR3 is TGTGCCAGTAGTACCCAGGGGTTGAACACTGAAGCTTTCTTT.

The CDR3 nucleotides are TGTGCCAGCAGCGAGGGAGACAGGGGAGGCTATGGCTACACCTTC. This gives the protein CASSEGDRGGYGYTF. The chain couples TRBV9 to TRBJ1-2; 8 bases are shared with TRBD1. CDR1 and CDR2 from the germline V gene are SGDLS and YYNGEE. After removal of 3 bases from V and 4 bases from J, the junction contained 8 bases not matched to a gene. CDR3 size: 15 residues. The full variable domain, its missing parts supplied by reference TRBV9 and TRBJ1-2, is DSGVTQTPKHLITATGQRVTLRCSPRSGDLSVYWYQQSLDQGLQFLIQYYNGEERAKGNILERFSAQQFPDLHSELNLSSLELGDSALYFCASSEGDRGGYGYTFGSGTRLTVV.

The chain uses TRBV19 and TRBJ1-2, with 12 bases fitting TRBD1. Trimming cost V 7 bases and J 3 bases; bases outside gene matches: 6. The CDR3 is made up of 15 amino acids. The V gene's germline CDR1 is LNHDA and CDR2 SQIVND (reference sequence). The CDR3 is CASKGTGGADYGYTF. As DNA, the CDR3 is TGTGCCAGTAAGGGGACAGGGGGCGCGGACTATGGCTACACCTTC.

The genes are TRBV4-2 and TRBJ2-2, with D maybe TRBD1 (6 bases). The CDR3 is made up of 15 amino acids. In germline, CDR1 is LGHNA, CDR2 YNFKEQ. V lost 7 bases and J 0 bases, leaving 12 bases between the germline ends. This CDR3 reads CASNSEGANTGELFF. Written as DNA, the CDR3 is TGTGCCAGCAATTCAGAGGGGGCGAACACCGGGGAGCTGTTTTTT.

This clone was seen just once. The genes are TRBV5-1 and TRBJ2-3; D remains unclear. This CDR3 comprises 13 residues. Germline V gives CDR1 SGHRS, CDR2 YFSETQ. The V gene lost 2 bases and the J gene lost 3 bases, with 7 bases spanning the gap. CDR3 coding DNA: TGCGCCAGCAGCTTCCAGGAGACAGATACGCAGTATTTT. Protein product: CASSFQETDTQYF.

The rearrangement links TRBV6-1 to TRBJ2-7; perhaps D is TRBD1 or TRBD2 (5 bases each). The germline V gene encodes CDR1 MNHNS and CDR2 SASEGT. The CDR3 spans 15 residues. V was pared by 6 bases and J by 2 bases, with 17 bases between. The CDR3 here is CASRVQPGPTYEQYF. The CDR3 DNA reads as TGTGCCAGCAGGGTTCAACCGGGACCTACCTACGAGCAGTACTTC.

The V and J genes are TRBV10-3 and TRBJ2-6, with D hard to call. The CDR3 spans 13 residues. Trimming cost V 4 bases and J 4 bases, with 5 bases left between them. Germline CDR1 ENHRY, CDR2 SYGVKD. CDR3 bases: TGTGCCATCAGTGTCGGGGGGGCCAACGTCCTGACTTTC. It yields the protein CAISVGGANVLTF.

This chain links TRBV10-2 with TRBJ2-5, with 7 bases fitting TRBD2. This CDR3 has 12 residues. Germline trimming cut 6 bases from V and 5 bases from J; bases unmatched to any gene: 3. CDR1 is WSHSY, CDR2 SAAADI, per germline. The CDR3 DNA reads TGCGCCAGCAGCCAACTAGCGGAGACCCAGTACTTC. As protein: CASSQLAETQYF.